The 8 T cell receptor beta chains in this list originate from one sample, sequenced in a study of cytomegalovirus exposure and HLA in healthy donors. Vbeta (60) and Jbeta (13) primers were used in the PCR. The table came from immunoSEQ multiplex PCR; TCRdb's copy has only in-frame clones and leaves some out. The repertoire holds 85,000 to 120,000 clones, 70% to 75% seen once, with less than 3.5% in the top ten. Sequenced: PBMCs. The receptors shown here come from a female donor in good health and CMV-seronegative.

This clone occurred a few times. CDR3 coding DNA: TGTGCCAGTAGTATCCTCCGGACAGGCGGAGAGACCCAGTACTTC. This sequence encodes CASSILRTGGETQYF. V and J are TRBV19 and TRBJ2-5; 7 positions agree with TRBD1. Trimming at V came to 3 bases and at J to 4 bases, leaving 8 bases not matched to a gene. The CDR3 runs to 15 residues. Looked up from germline, CDR1 is LNHDA and CDR2 is SQIVND (reference sequence).

In DNA form, the CDR3 reads TGTGCCAGTAGTATAGGGCTAGCAAACAGACTGTTTTTT. It yields the protein CASSIGLANRLFF. The chain employs TRBV19 and TRBJ2-2; D is possibly TRBD2 (5 bases). The V end was cut by 1 base, the J end by 14 bases, with 14 bases between. From germline, CDR1 is LNHDA and CDR2 SQIVND (reference sequence). The CDR3 has 13 amino acids.

This clone was seen only once. V is TRBV14 and J is TRBJ1-1; D remains unclear. With 0 bases removed from V and 5 bases from J, the gap between germline ends came to 10 bases. Germline CDR1 reads SGHDN; CDR2 reads FVKESK. The CDR3 is made up of 14 amino acids. For the CDR3, the DNA is TGTGCCAGCAGCCAAGATCTCAGTCCGACTGAAGCTTTCTTT. Amino acid sequence: CASSQDLSPTEAFF.

This clone was counted a few times. CDR3 amino acids: CASGQQETQYF. The CDR3 region has the DNA TGTGCCTCGGGACAGCAAGAGACCCAGTACTTC. The gene calls are TRBV30 and TRBJ2-5, with 7 bases that match TRBD1. From germline, CDR1 is GTSNPN and CDR2 SVGIG (reference sequence). V was pared by 7 bases and J by 2 bases, with 1 base of the junction left unmatched. The CDR3 loop spans 11 amino acids.

This clone showed up just once. J is TRBJ1-2 and V is TRBV2, with 9 bases that match TRBD1. Germline values: CDR1 SNHLY, CDR2 FYNNEI. V lost 7 bases, J lost 2 bases, and 5 bases stayed unmatched. The CDR3 sequence is 14 residues long. The CDR3 loop reads CASKFTGGNYGYTF. The CDR3 nucleotides are TGTGCCAGCAAATTTACAGGGGGCAACTATGGCTACACCTTC.

J is TRBJ2-3 and V is TRBV7-8; 7 bases fit TRBD1. Germline V gene data show CDR1 as SGHVS and CDR2 as FQNEAQ. The CDR3 spans 14 residues. The V gene end was trimmed by 4 bases and the J gene end by 4 bases; junction bases not matched to a gene: 5. The CDR3 protein is CASSSDRDADTQYF. The CDR3 bases are TGTGCCAGCAGCTCAGACAGGGACGCAGATACGCAGTATTTT.

The rearrangement links TRBV6-6 to TRBJ2-5, with 8 nucleotides matching TRBD1. Gene TRBJ2-7 matches the end of the DNA better, so the J call may be wrong. The CDR3 runs 14 residues. Germline V gene sequence: CDR1 MNHNY, CDR2 SVGAGI (reference sequence). CDR3 sequence: CASRYGQGNYEQYF. CDR3 nucleotide sequence: TGTGCCAGCAGGTACGGACAGGGCAACTACGAGCAGTACTTC.

This clone was picked up a small number of times. The rearrangement uses TRBV5-1 and TRBJ2-1; 10 bases agree with TRBD1. Germline CDR1 reads SGHRS; CDR2 reads YFSETQ. The CDR3 runs 15 residues. With V trimmed by 4 bases and J by 6 bases, 7 bases remained unmatched. The CDR3 sequence is CASSIRDRGSNEQFF. CDR3 in DNA: TGCGCCAGCAGCATCCGGGACAGGGGAAGCAATGAGCAGTTCTTC. Complete variable domain (other parts from reference TRBV5-1 and TRBJ2-1): KAGVTQTPRYLIKTRGQQVTLSCSPISGHRSVSWYQQTPGQGLQFLFEYFSETQRNKGNFPGRFSGRQFSNSRSEMNVSTLELGDSALYLCASSIRDRGSNEQFFGPGTRLTVL.